This T cell receptor beta chain was found in a study of T-cell memory formation after mild COVID-19. This clonotype was detected a few times. Trimming took 4 bases from V and 5 from J; bases not matched to a gene: 12. The CDR3 totals 15 residues. Germline V gene sequence: CDR1 DFQATT, CDR2 SNEGSKA (reference sequence). TCRdb reprocessed the 5' RACE reads via MiXCR and lists one record per CDR3 protein. Of around 340,000 distinct CDR3 sequences listed, around 14% are singletons. The rearrangement uses TRBV20-1 and TRBJ2-5; TRBD1 agrees at 8 bases. The sequencing input was PBMCs or a T cell subset sorted from them (not recorded which). This receptor was identified in a young man who had mild COVID-19 (a few samples of this study predate the infection). Cell type and time point are not known. The CDR3 nucleotides read TGCAGTGCTAATTACTGGACAGGGAAGGTGGAGACCCAGTACTTC. Its protein product is CSANYWTGKVETQYF.